What follows are 29 T cell receptor beta chains derived from one specimen sequenced in a study of blood T cell repertoires in COVID-19. Generated by immunoSEQ multiplex PCR, the TCRdb table keeps only in-frame clones and is missing some. Found here are under 200,000 clones, 80% to 90% of them singletons; the top ten hold less than 3.5%. The sequenced sample was peripheral blood. Receptors were obtained from a woman older than 75 with COVID-19, enrolled during active disease.

The V call is TRBV14, the J call TRBJ2-5; maybe TRBD1 (6 bases). Looked up from germline, CDR1 is SGHDN and CDR2 is FVKESK. The CDR3 has 14 amino acids. V shed 4 bases and J shed 4 bases, with 13 bases lying between them. CDR3 nucleotides: TGTGCCAGCAGCCGAGCAGGGGTTCTAGAGACCCAGTACTTC. This sequence encodes CASSRAGVLETQYF. Drawing the rest from reference TRBV14 and TRBJ2-5, the complete variable domain is EAGVTQFPSHSVIEKGQTVTLRCDPISGHDNLYWYRRVMGKEIKFLLHFVKESKQDESGMPNNRFLAERTGGTYSTLKVQPAELEDSGVYFCASSRAGVLETQYFGPGTRLLVL.

Remarks on this clone: One end of the junction does not line up with germline, which may come from a read error. The rearrangement joins TRBV3-1 (or the pseudogene TRBV3-2) to TRBJ2-7, with a possible D match to TRBD2 (6 bases). The CDR3 loop spans 13 amino acids. CDR1 and CDR2 (germline): LGHDT, YNNKEL (reference sequence). Here the CDR3 DNA reads TGTGCCAGCAGCCAGGGGGGAGGCCCACGTTTGGACTTC. It encodes CASSQGGGPRLDF.

The chain employs TRBV19 and TRBJ2-6, with D possibly being TRBD1 (5 bases). This CDR3 has 15 amino acids. Trimming took 9 bases from V and 3 from J, leaving 15 bases between them. Per the germline V gene, CDR1 is LNHDA and CDR2 is SQIVND (reference sequence). The CDR3 DNA sequence: TGTGCCAGCCTTAACGCAGGGTTTGGGGCCAACGTCCTGACTTTC. Its protein is CASLNAGFGANVLTF.

V gene TRBV25-1 combines with J gene TRBJ2-1, with 8 positions matching TRBD1. CDR1 MGHDK and CDR2 SYGVNS come from the germline V gene. The CDR3 has 14 amino acids. V gave up 4 bases and J gave up 6 bases; unmatched junction bases: 5. The CDR3 loop is CASSARGLGNEQFF. CDR3 DNA sequence: TGTGCCAGCAGTGCCAGGGGGCTAGGCAATGAGCAGTTCTTC.

The J gene is TRBJ1-1, the V gene TRBV3-1 (or the pseudogene TRBV3-2), with D uncertain. Germline lookup yields CDR1 LGHDT and CDR2 YNNKEL (reference sequence). The CDR3 sequence is 15 residues long. Trimming removed 1 base at V and 4 bases at J, with 13 bases between. The CDR3 DNA sequence: TGTGCCAGCAGCCAAGGTCCGGGCGGGAGCACTGAAGCTTTCTTT. It encodes CASSQGPGGSTEAFF.

Only one count was recorded for this clone. The chain links TRBV7-2 to TRBJ2-1; 12 bases fit TRBD2. The CDR3 sequence is 17 residues long. Germline loops: CDR1 SGHTA, CDR2 FQGNSA. V lost 4 bases and J lost 4; bases outside the gene matches: 8. CDR3 bases: TGTGCCAGCAGCTCCGCTAGCGGGGGGGCGATTTACAATGAGCAGTTCTTC. Translation gives CASSSASGGAIYNEQFF.

V is TRBV13 and J is TRBJ1-1; D call uncertain. The CDR3 spans 12 residues. In germline, CDR1 is PRHDT, CDR2 FYEKMQ (reference sequence). Trimming shortened V by 0 bases and J by 11 bases, and 10 bases separated the two germline ends. The CDR3 DNA follows: TGTGCCAGCAGCTTAGGAAAATTGCGTGCTTTCTTT. Amino acids: CASSLGKLRAFF.

The chain couples TRBV28 to TRBJ1-5, with D uncertain. CDR3 length: 15 residues. Germline lookup yields CDR1 MDHEN and CDR2 SYDVKM. V was shortened by 4 bases and J by 0 bases, with 10 bases between the two germline ends. The CDR3 sequence is CASSWRADSNQPQHF. For the CDR3, the DNA is TGTGCCAGCAGTTGGAGGGCAGATAGCAATCAGCCCCAGCATTTT.

V and J are TRBV2 and TRBJ1-2; 7 nucleotides align to TRBD1. Germline V gene lookup returns CDR1 SNHLY and CDR2 FYNNEI. This CDR3 has 12 amino acids. J was trimmed by 9 bases and V by 4 bases; bases with no gene match: 5. CDR3 sequence (DNA): TGTGCCAGCAGTGTCCGACAGGGAAGCTACACCTTC. This sequence encodes CASSVRQGSYTF.

This chain uses TRBV7-6 with TRBJ2-1, with 8 bases identical to TRBD1. In germline, CDR1 is SGHVS, CDR2 FNYEAQ. V lost 4 bases and J lost 15; bases outside the gene matches: 17. This CDR3 has 15 amino acids. The CDR3 sequence is CASSSMQGAFSSLFF. The CDR3, as DNA: TGTGCCAGCAGCTCCATGCAGGGGGCTTTTAGTAGTTTGTTCTTC.

This rearrangement joins TRBV6-5 to TRBJ2-7; 9 nucleotides agree with TRBD2. V shed 6 bases and J 4 bases; nucleotides not matched to a gene: 10. The CDR3 is 15 residues long. CDR1 is MNHEY, CDR2 SVGAGI, per germline. CDR3 nucleotide sequence: TGTGCCAGCAGATCCTTTAGCGGGAGTCTTTACGAGCAGTACTTC. As protein: CASRSFSGSLYEQYF.

This clone was recorded once. This chain connects TRBV7-3 to TRBJ2-5; TRBD1 might be the D (5 bases). The CDR3 consists of 12 residues. CDR1 SGHTA and CDR2 FQGTGA come from the germline V gene. V gave up 2 bases and J gave up 4 bases, with 5 bases separating them. Written as DNA, the CDR3 is TGTGCCAGCAGCTTAGGGGCAGAGACCCAGTACTTC. This gives the protein CASSLGAETQYF.

This clone came up once. CDR3 DNA: TGTGCCAGCAGGGAGGCACCCTATAATTCACCCCTCCACTTT. Residues: CASREAPYNSPLHF. The chain carries TRBV6-5 and TRBJ1-6; D uncertain. Trimming shortened V by 6 bases and J by 2 bases, and 8 bases separated the two germline ends. From germline, CDR1 is MNHEY and CDR2 SVGAGI. There are 14 residues in the CDR3.

The rearrangement uses TRBV10-1 and TRBJ1-1; no definite D call. The V and J ends lost 4 bases and 1 base respectively, with 7 bases between them. The CDR3 length is 13 residues. The V gene's germline CDR1 is WNHNN and CDR2 SYGVQD (reference sequence). This CDR3 reads CASSAGENTEAFF. DNA for the CDR3: TGCGCCAGCAGTGCAGGTGAGAACACTGAAGCTTTCTTT.

This clone was seen at least ten times. The chain carries TRBV27 and TRBJ1-1; a weak D match, TRBD1 (5 bases). The length of the CDR3 is 16 residues. The germline V gene has CDR1 MNHEY and CDR2 SMNVEV (reference sequence). Trimming removed 2 bases from V and 1 base from J, with 14 bases in between. The CDR3 region is CASSLVPGRQNTEAFF. CDR3 DNA sequence: TGTGCCAGCAGTTTAGTCCCAGGGCGGCAGAACACTGAAGCTTTCTTT.

This chain links TRBV18 with TRBJ2-3, with 9 bases aligning to TRBD2. V lost 3 bases and J lost 5; bases outside the gene matches: 12. Germline CDR1 KGHSH, CDR2 LQKENI. The CDR3 sequence is 17 residues long. The CDR3 protein is CASSPREAGGPGDTQYF. CDR3 bases: TGTGCCAGCTCACCCCGGGAAGCGGGAGGACCCGGAGATACGCAGTATTTT.

This clone was seen a single time. This chain uses TRBV18 with TRBJ2-7, with TRBD2 matching over 13 bases. Per germline, CDR1 KGHSH and CDR2 LQKENI. Unmatched junction bases numbered 11, after V lost 3 bases and J lost 6 bases. There are 17 residues in the CDR3. CDR3 sequence reads: CASSPRITSGGEREQYF. The DNA for the CDR3 is TGTGCCAGCTCACCGAGAATTACTAGCGGGGGGGAACGCGAGCAGTACTTC. The full variable domain, its missing parts supplied by reference TRBV18 and TRBJ2-7, is NAGVMQNPRHLVRRRGQEARLRCSPMKGHSHVYWYRQLPEEGLKFMVYLQKENIIDESGMPKERFSAEFPKEGPSILRIQQVVRGDSAAYFCASSPRITSGGEREQYFGPGTRLTVT.

This clone was counted only a few times. This chain links TRBV4-2 with TRBJ2-7, with TRBD2 identical over 8 bases. With V trimmed by 4 bases and J by 4 bases, 12 bases remained unmatched. In germline, CDR1 is LGHNA, CDR2 YNFKEQ. The CDR3 loop spans 16 amino acids. CDR3 protein: CASSPTGREGKYEQYF. The CDR3, as DNA: TGTGCCAGCAGCCCCACGGGCCGGGAGGGGAAATACGAGCAGTACTTC.

V usage is TRBV6-5 and J usage is TRBJ1-2; maybe TRBD1 (5 bases). Looked up from germline, CDR1 is MNHEY and CDR2 is SVGAGI. Trimming left V 7 bases short and J 4 bases short, with 19 bases between. The CDR3 covers 15 residues. Here the CDR3 reads CASTRAGRDGYGYTF. The CDR3 coding sequence is TGTGCCAGCACCCGAGCGGGCAGGGACGGCTATGGCTACACCTTC.

This chain joins TRBV19 and TRBJ2-4; 7 nucleotides agree with TRBD2. Germline lookup yields CDR1 LNHDA and CDR2 SQIVND (reference sequence). CDR3 length: 16 amino acids. The V and J ends lost 7 bases and 0 bases, in that order; junction bases with no gene match: 9. Written as DNA, the CDR3 is TGTGCCAGTACCCGTGCGGGGGACCTAGCCAAAAACATTCAGTACTTC. Its translation: CASTRAGDLAKNIQYF.

This chain connects TRBV7-3 to TRBJ2-3, with D unclear. With 3 bases removed from V and 0 bases from J, the gap between germline ends came to 10 bases. The CDR3 is 15 residues long. Germline CDR1 SGHTA, CDR2 FQGTGA. CDR3: CASSFRSPSTDTQYF. The CDR3 region has the DNA TGTGCCAGCAGCTTCAGGTCGCCTAGCACAGATACGCAGTATTTT. The complete variable domain, with remaining parts taken from reference TRBV7-3 and TRBJ2-3, reads GAGVSQTPSNKVTEKGKYVELRCDPISGHTALYWYRQSLGQGPEFLIYFQGTGAADDSGLPNDRFFAVRPEGSVSTLKIQRTERGDSAVYLCASSFRSPSTDTQYFGPGTRLTVL.

The J gene is TRBJ1-1, the V gene TRBV7-7; D uncertain. Germline V lookup: CDR1 SSHAT, CDR2 FNYEAQ (reference sequence). The CDR3 runs to 13 residues. Trimming cost V 2 bases and J 3 bases, with 7 bases left between them. Here the CDR3 reads CASSLRTDTEAFF. The CDR3 nucleotides are TGTGCCAGCAGCTTACGAACAGACACTGAAGCTTTCTTT.

The V gene is TRBV24-1, the J gene TRBJ2-5; D gene uncertain. V was trimmed by 1 base and J by 5 bases, leaving 13 bases between them. CDR3 length: 15 residues. From germline, CDR1 is KGHDR and CDR2 SFDVKD. The CDR3, as DNA: TGTGCCACCAGTGATTTCGGTTCCTTCGGGGAGACCCAGTACTTC. It translates to CATSDFGSFGETQYF.

J is TRBJ2-7 and V is TRBV7-8; 8 nucleotides align to TRBD1. J was trimmed by 2 bases and V by 5 bases; bases with no gene match: 11. The CDR3 is 16 amino acids. CDR1 and CDR2 (germline): SGHVS, FQNEAQ. The DNA of the CDR3 is TGTGCCAGCAGCCAACCCCAGGGGGCTTTCCCCTACGAGCAGTACTTC. It specifies CASSQPQGAFPYEQYF.

The V and J genes are TRBV7-2 and TRBJ1-1; D gene unclear. The CDR3 has 15 amino acids. CDR1 is SGHTA and CDR2 is FQGNSA in the germline V gene. V was cut by 5 bases and J by 0 bases, with 13 bases left in between. The CDR3 reads CASSPSGVLNTEAFF. CDR3 bases: TGTGCCAGCAGCCCCTCGGGAGTGCTGAACACTGAAGCTTTCTTT.

As for this clone: Sequence at one end of the junction differs from germline and may be a read error. The chain has TRBV3-1 (or the pseudogene TRBV3-2) and TRBJ2-3; maybe TRBD2 (6 bases). Looked up from germline, CDR1 is LGHDT and CDR2 is YNNKEL (reference sequence). This CDR3 is built from 13 residues. The CDR3 region is CASSSTSRDTQYF. CDR3 DNA sequence: TGTGCCAGCAGCTCTACTAGCAGAGATACGCAGTATTTT.

This clone was detected only once. The V call is TRBV7-6, the J call TRBJ2-1; D is possibly TRBD2 (6 bases). This CDR3 is built from 15 residues. Germline V lookup: CDR1 SGHVS, CDR2 FNYEAQ. Trimming took off 2 bases at V and 1 base at J, with 9 bases between the two ends. The CDR3: CASSLWTTSYNEQFF. For the CDR3, the DNA is TGTGCCAGCAGCTTATGGACTACTTCCTACAATGAGCAGTTCTTC.

This chain joins TRBV2 and TRBJ2-7; 9 nucleotides agree with TRBD2. Germline V gives CDR1 SNHLY, CDR2 FYNNEI. The CDR3 covers 14 residues. With V trimmed by 10 bases and J by 7 bases, 14 bases remained unmatched. The CDR3 is CATGRTSASTEQYF. CDR3 bases: TGTGCCACCGGGAGGACTAGCGCCAGTACGGAGCAGTACTTC.

The rearrangement uses TRBV9 and TRBJ2-5; 8 positions match TRBD1. Germline CDR1 and CDR2: SGDLS and YYNGEE. After removal of 0 bases from V and 2 bases from J, the junction contained 3 bases not matched to a gene. This CDR3 has 15 amino acids. Here the CDR3 reads CASSVENRGQETQYF. The CDR3 DNA reads TGTGCCAGCAGCGTAGAAAACAGGGGGCAAGAGACCCAGTACTTC.